These T cell receptor beta chains were read from a single sample in a study of T cell responses to AZD1222 COVID-19 vaccine. Here immunoSEQ multiplex PCR was the method, and the copy in TCRdb shows in-frame clones only, minus some. The sample comprises roughly 200,000 clones, 88% of which are singletons, and over 6% rests with the top ten. The sample consisted of peripheral blood, taken on day 0 of AZD1222 vaccination. The receptor source for this set is an adult in good health. Each CDR3 is given with its conserved first and last residue. D genes are given only for firm matches.

CDR3 protein: CASSFSRDASSGNTIYF
D gene: NA
V gene: TRBV27

CDR3 protein: CASSYLGQGNEQFF
D gene: TRBD1
V gene: TRBV6-5

CDR3 protein: CASSPRTGLYSSYNSPLHF
D gene: TRBD1
V gene: TRBV13

CDR3 protein: CASSLLGVSYEQYF
D gene: NA
V gene: TRBV5-5

CDR3 protein: CASTVGGYGYTF
D gene: NA
V gene: TRBV5-6

CDR3 protein: CASSLHGEYNEQFF
D gene: NA
V gene: TRBV7-8

CDR3 protein: CASTQGRPSSYEQYF
D gene: NA
V gene: TRBV5-6

CDR3 protein: CASSLGGLAFF
D gene: NA
V gene: TRBV28

CDR3 protein: CASLGVSSGNTIYF
D gene: NA
V gene: TRBV6-4

CDR3 protein: CASSLEGFHTGELFF
D gene: NA
V gene: TRBV27

CDR3 protein: CASRTPAGANYGYTF
D gene: NA
V gene: TRBV7-9

CDR3 protein: CAWRARGTGGLTNEKLFF
D gene: TRBD1
V gene: TRBV30

CDR3 protein: CASSKAPSGDLYEQYF
D gene: NA
V gene: TRBV21-1

CDR3 protein: CASSDRGSGANVLTF
D gene: TRBD1
V gene: TRBV7-9

CDR3 protein: CAWSAGTGFLYYGYTF
D gene: TRBD1
V gene: TRBV30

CDR3 protein: CASSLTRNSYNEQFF
D gene: NA
V gene: TRBV7-2

CDR3 protein: CASSSSGYYNEQFF
D gene: TRBD2
V gene: TRBV7-8

CDR3 protein: CASIMGTEAFF
D gene: NA
V gene: TRBV6-5

CDR3 protein: CASSRDRVGNTIYF
D gene: TRBD1
V gene: TRBV19

CDR3 protein: CASSLAAYEQYF
D gene: NA
V gene: TRBV12-3/TRBV12-4

CDR3 protein: CASLGGKHEQYF
D gene: NA
V gene: TRBV2

CDR3 protein: CASSPSGGYGNTIYF
D gene: NA
V gene: TRBV7-3

CDR3 protein: CAISESQLTGELFF
D gene: NA
V gene: TRBV10-3

CDR3 protein: CASSQDLVGGFGNTIYF
D gene: NA
V gene: TRBV4-3

CDR3 protein: CASSLNPPDSGNTGELFF
D gene: NA
V gene: TRBV5-1

CDR3 protein: CASSYRDTNEKLFF
D gene: NA
V gene: TRBV6-5

CDR3 protein: CASSPTGLYGYTF
D gene: NA
V gene: TRBV18

CDR3 protein: CASSLDRRRDIQYF
D gene: NA
V gene: TRBV5-4

CDR3 protein: CAWTPGTYNSPLHF
D gene: NA
V gene: TRBV30

CDR3 protein: CAIKNPGQGNSPLHF
D gene: TRBD1
V gene: TRBV10-3

CDR3 protein: CASSYSKNGKPQHF
D gene: NA
V gene: TRBV6-5

CDR3 protein: CASSDRGAPNTEAFF
D gene: NA
V gene: TRBV7-9

CDR3 protein: CASSNRLRGTYGYTF
D gene: NA
V gene: TRBV5-4

CDR3 protein: CASSLGSGNTIYF
D gene: NA
V gene: TRBV7-9

CDR3 protein: CASNPIGVSGNTIYF
D gene: NA
V gene: TRBV19

CDR3 protein: CASSLSLPGNTIYF
D gene: NA
V gene: TRBV28

CDR3 protein: CASSERATAGELFF
D gene: NA
V gene: TRBV2

CDR3 protein: CASSLRGSYQPQHF
D gene: NA
V gene: TRBV27

CDR3 protein: CASSKRGGRGEQFF
D gene: TRBD2
V gene: TRBV9

CDR3 protein: CASSFGQGASGYTF
D gene: TRBD1
V gene: TRBV27

CDR3 protein: CASSLQTGGLSGELFF
D gene: TRBD1
V gene: TRBV5-1

CDR3 protein: CASSPLPRTGGIEAFF
D gene: TRBD1
V gene: TRBV3-1/TRBV3-2

CDR3 protein: CASSRRTGSYEQYF
D gene: TRBD1
V gene: TRBV6-5

CDR3 protein: CASSLGNEQFF
D gene: NA
V gene: TRBV27

CDR3 protein: CASSLLGDTQYF
D gene: NA
V gene: TRBV7-3

CDR3 protein: CASSIGQWTATNEKLFF
D gene: NA
V gene: TRBV19

CDR3 protein: CASSDRGHFGFFGEQYF
D gene: NA
V gene: TRBV6-1

CDR3 protein: CAISERRPGRTDTQYF
D gene: NA
V gene: TRBV10-3

CDR3 protein: CASSLGTSGGPSYNEQFF
D gene: TRBD2
V gene: TRBV27

CDR3 protein: CASSLATNSPLHF
D gene: NA
V gene: TRBV11-2

CDR3 protein: CASSRQGGYEQYF
D gene: TRBD2
V gene: TRBV19

CDR3 protein: CASSSIQGPYEQYF
D gene: NA
V gene: TRBV4-1

CDR3 protein: CASSELRGSSRNEQFF
D gene: NA
V gene: TRBV10-2

CDR3 protein: CASSPRNRLTSPLHF
D gene: NA
V gene: TRBV11-2

CDR3 protein: CASSTGTVDF
D gene: TRBD1
V gene: TRBV6-8

CDR3 protein: CSVVEGVHEQYF
D gene: NA
V gene: TRBV29-1

CDR3 protein: CASSVGTGYNEQFF
D gene: NA
V gene: TRBV9

CDR3 protein: CASSLTTGSYNSPLHF
D gene: TRBD1
V gene: TRBV13

CDR3 protein: CASSLEVRDEQYF
D gene: NA
V gene: TRBV28

CDR3 protein: CASSPGEGTGELFF
D gene: TRBD2
V gene: TRBV4-1